The 22 T cell receptor beta chains in this list originate from one sample, sequenced in a study of naive and memory T cell subsets. An equimolar mix of two oligonucleotides served as the beta constant-region primer for TRBC1 and TRBC2. TCRdb fed the UMI-ligation and nested PCR reads into MiXCR, producing one record per CDR3 protein. The repertoire consists of 19,000 or so distinct CDR3 sequences, with approximately 11% occurring once and the leading ten covering 15% to 20%. The specimen was central memory CD8+ T cells from blood. Source of these receptors: a human donor in good health.

The chain combines TRBV29-1 with TRBJ2-7, with TRBD2 matching over 8 bases. The V segment lost 2 bases and the J segment 6 bases; nucleotides outside the gene matches: 6. The CDR3 is made up of 13 amino acids. Germline V gene sequence: CDR1 SQVTM, CDR2 ANQGSEA. The CDR3 is CSVEKREPGEQYF. CDR3 sequence (DNA): TGCAGCGTTGAAAAGCGGGAGCCAGGCGAGCAGTACTTC.

This clonotype was counted only a few times. CDR3 nucleotides: TGTGCCAGCAGCTTAGAAAGGGGACTAGCGGGAGGTCTCACAGATACGCAGTATTTT. Protein sequence: CASSLERGLAGGLTDTQYF. V usage is TRBV7-2 and J usage is TRBJ2-3, with 15 bases matching TRBD2. Looked up from germline, CDR1 is SGHTA and CDR2 is FQGNSA. The J segment lost 2 bases and the V segment lost 1 base, leaving 7 bases of the junction unmatched. CDR3 length equals 19 residues.

The chain combines TRBV7-8 with TRBJ1-2; tentatively, D is TRBD1 (6 bases). The length of the CDR3 is 15 residues. Deletions cut 5 bases from V and 2 bases from J, with 15 bases between. From germline, CDR1 is SGHVS and CDR2 FQNEAQ. CDR3 protein: CASSARGGSNYGYTF. CDR3 bases: TGTGCCAGCAGCGCCAGGGGAGGGTCCAACTATGGCTACACCTTC.

This clonotype has ten or more counts. The gene calls are TRBV20-1 and TRBJ2-7; 13 positions match TRBD2. With V trimmed by 5 bases and J by 2 bases, 9 bases remained unmatched. CDR1 and CDR2 from the germline V gene are DFQATT and SNEGSKA (reference sequence). The CDR3 runs 16 residues. In nucleotides, the CDR3 is TGCAGTGCTGTAGGGCCACTAGCGGGAGGGCCCTACGAGCAGTACTTC. Translation: CSAVGPLAGGPYEQYF.

This clonotype was recorded at least ten times. The rearrangement links TRBV6-2 or TRBV6-3 to TRBJ1-1; perhaps TRBD1 as D (5 bases). Trimming removed 2 bases from V and 7 bases from J, with 14 bases in between. Germline CDR1 is MNHEY and CDR2 is SVGEGT. The CDR3 consists of 14 residues. The DNA for the CDR3 is TGTGCCAGCAGTTACACAGGAGGAACAAATGAAGCTTTCTTT. Translation: CASSYTGGTNEAFF.

This clonotype was counted a few times. This sequence joins TRBV7-6 and TRBJ2-7; 10 bases fit TRBD1. This CDR3 comprises 15 residues. Trimming removed 4 bases from V and 3 bases from J; junction bases left unmatched: 6. Germline V gives CDR1 SGHVS, CDR2 FNYEAQ. DNA for the CDR3: TGTGCCAGCAGCTCGACAGGGGGCCTTTACTACGAGCAGTACTTC. Translating gives CASSSTGGLYYEQYF.

This clonotype was observed a handful of times. V and J are TRBV7-7 and TRBJ2-1; D is perhaps TRBD2 (6 bases). The V end was cut by 5 bases, the J end by 8 bases, with 16 bases between. Per germline, CDR1 SSHAT and CDR2 FNYEAQ (reference sequence). The CDR3 extends over 14 amino acids. CDR3 sequence: CASSPRDLGDEQFF. CDR3 sequence (DNA): TGTGCCAGCAGCCCTCGGGACTTGGGGGATGAGCAGTTCTTC.

This clonotype has just a few counts. The rearrangement joins TRBV11-2 to TRBJ2-3; 9 bases match TRBD1. V lost 5 bases, J lost 2 bases, and 17 bases stayed unmatched. CDR1 and CDR2 from the germline V gene are SGHAT and FQNNGV. This CDR3 is built from 19 residues. The DNA for the CDR3 is TGTGCCAGCAGCCGGGGACAGGGAACCATAAATCGGAACACAGATACGCAGTATTTT. The encoded protein is CASSRGQGTINRNTDTQYF.

Only a few counts were recorded for this clonotype. This may be a read error: a much more frequent sequence differs by one nucleotide. This rearrangement joins TRBV5-1 to TRBJ1-1; D gene ambiguous. The germline gives CDR1 SGHRS, CDR2 YFSETQ. The CDR3 covers 15 residues. Trimming stripped 0 bases from V and 0 bases from J, with 9 bases between. DNA for the CDR3: TGCGCCAGCAGCTTGGGCTCGTGTCTGAACACTGAAGCTTTCTTT. Translating gives CASSLGSCLNTEAFF.

V and J are TRBV6-1 and TRBJ2-1; maybe TRBD1 (6 bases). Trimming cost V 3 bases and J 4 bases, with 19 bases left between them. The CDR3 is made up of 17 amino acids. Germline assignment: CDR1 MNHNS and CDR2 SASEGT. CDR3 in amino acids: CASSDRLGQRPYNEQFF. CDR3 coding DNA: TGTGCCAGCAGTGACCGTTTGGGACAAAGGCCTTACAATGAGCAGTTCTTC.

This clonotype appeared a few times. The J gene is TRBJ2-7, the V gene TRBV14; no clear D. CDR1 SGHDN and CDR2 FVKESK come from the germline V gene. The CDR3 runs to 12 residues. The V and J ends lost 1 base and 7 bases respectively, with 8 bases between them. The CDR3 nucleotides are TGTGCCAGCAGCCAAGCTAAGAGGGAGCAGTACTTC. The encoded protein is CASSQAKREQYF. Based on the CDR3 plus reference TRBV14 and TRBJ2-7, the full variable domain is EAGVTQFPSHSVIEKGQTVTLRCDPISGHDNLYWYRRVMGKEIKFLLHFVKESKQDESGMPNNRFLAERTGGTYSTLKVQPAELEDSGVYFCASSQAKREQYFGPGTRLTVT.

Concerning this clonotype: Just one base apart from a much larger clone, this may be a read error. The CDR3 bases are TGTGCCAGCAGTTCCAACCGTCTGGACAGTCTTTCAGGAGATACGCAGTATTTT. As protein: CASSSNRLDSLSGDTQYF. The chain couples TRBV11-1 to TRBJ2-3; possibly TRBD1 for D (6 bases). The CDR3 totals 18 residues. Trimming pared 6 bases from V and 5 bases from J, leaving 27 bases between. Germline CDR1 reads SGHAT; CDR2 reads FQDESV (reference sequence).

This clonotype appeared many times. This chain joins TRBV28 and TRBJ2-4; 11 bases are a match to TRBD2. The V gene's germline CDR1 is MDHEN and CDR2 SYDVKM. CDR3 length: 18 amino acids. After removal of 1 base from V and 3 bases from J, the junction contained 8 bases not matched to a gene. As DNA, the CDR3 is TGTGCCAGCAGTTTATTAGCGGGAGGGCCCGGGAGCAAAAACATTCAGTACTTC. This translates into CASSLLAGGPGSKNIQYF.

This clonotype has a count of ten or more. This chain links TRBV27 with TRBJ1-5; D is perhaps TRBD1 (5 bases). From germline, CDR1 is MNHEY and CDR2 SMNVEV (reference sequence). This CDR3 is 14 amino acids long. V was pared by 5 bases and J by 1 base, with 9 bases between. The chain's CDR3 is CASSHRDSNQPQHF. CDR3 nucleotide sequence: TGTGCCAGCAGTCACCGGGACAGCAATCAGCCCCAGCATTTT.

The chain carries TRBV6-2 or TRBV6-3 and TRBJ2-3; 10 positions match TRBD2. Germline CDR1 and CDR2: MNHEY and SVGEGT. CDR3 length equals 15 residues. Unmatched junction bases numbered 1, after V lost 0 bases and J lost 4 bases. The CDR3 spells CASSYSLAGADTQYF. The DNA of the CDR3 is TGTGCCAGCAGTTACTCGCTAGCGGGAGCAGATACGCAGTATTTT.

This clonotype was counted a few times. The rearrangement uses TRBV20-1 and TRBJ2-1, with 12 bases fitting TRBD2. CDR3 size: 15 residues. With 5 bases clipped from V and 7 bases from J, the junction kept 9 bases outside the gene matches. Looked up from germline, CDR1 is DFQATT and CDR2 is SNEGSKA (reference sequence). DNA for the CDR3: TGCAGTGCTGGTCTAGCGGGAGGGAGGGGGAATGAGCAGTTCTTC. Translation gives CSAGLAGGRGNEQFF.

V is TRBV20-1 and J is TRBJ2-7; 12 bases match TRBD2. V trimming: 6 bases; J trimming: 2 bases; junction bases outside the gene matches: 14. The CDR3 spans 17 residues. Germline V gene lookup returns CDR1 DFQATT and CDR2 SNEGSKA (reference sequence). In DNA form, the CDR3 reads TGCAGTGCCAATCTAGCGGGAGGGGTAGATTTTACCTACGAGCAGTACTTC. This gives the protein CSANLAGGVDFTYEQYF.

This clonotype was observed at least ten times. The CDR3 nucleotides read TGTGCCATCAGTGAGTTGGTGGGCTATGGCTACACCTTC. Amino acid sequence: CAISELVGYGYTF. The chain has TRBV10-3 and TRBJ1-2, with D uncertain. Trimming shortened V by 1 base and J by 4 bases, and 7 bases separated the two germline ends. CDR3 length: 13 residues. Germline V CDR1 and CDR2: ENHRY, SYGVKD.

Many counts were recorded for this clonotype. This chain links TRBV4-3 with TRBJ2-7; 8 bases line up with TRBD1. The junction had 8 bases not matched to a gene; V was cut back by 0 bases and J by 7 bases. The germline CDR1 and CDR2 sequences are LGHNA and YSLEER. This CDR3 spans 15 amino acids. The CDR3, as DNA: TGCGCCAGCAGCCAAGATACAGGGGGGCCGAGTGAGCAGTACTTC. This translates into CASSQDTGGPSEQYF.

This clonotype was seen repeatedly, ten times or more. The gene calls are TRBV6-5 and TRBJ1-5; D call uncertain. Germline CDR1 MNHEY, CDR2 SVGAGI. V was cut by 3 bases and J by 5 bases, with 11 bases left in between. The CDR3 length is 14 residues. CDR3 protein: CASSYGQTDQPQHF. CDR3 DNA sequence: TGTGCCAGCAGTTATGGGCAGACTGATCAGCCCCAGCATTTT.

This clonotype was counted only a few times. The chain links TRBV30 to TRBJ1-1; no reliable D call. The germline gives CDR1 GTSNPN, CDR2 SVGIG (reference sequence). This CDR3 is 14 amino acids long. V was cut by 0 bases and J by 1 base, with 9 bases left in between. CDR3 residues: CAWSVGPGNTEAFF. For the CDR3, the DNA is TGTGCCTGGAGTGTGGGTCCCGGGAACACTGAAGCTTTCTTT.

Ten or more counts support this clonotype. This chain connects TRBV7-9 to TRBJ2-7; 12 nucleotides align to TRBD2. This CDR3 has 19 residues. After removal of 5 bases from V and 7 bases from J, the junction contained 21 bases not matched to a gene. Germline CDR1 SEHNR, CDR2 FQNEAQ (reference sequence). CDR3: CASSTGQGRLAGGPWEQYF. CDR3 sequence (DNA): TGTGCCAGCAGCACGGGACAGGGAAGGCTAGCGGGAGGGCCTTGGGAGCAGTACTTC. Looking up the rest from reference TRBV7-9 and TRBJ2-7 gives the full variable domain: DTGVSQNPRHKITKRGQNVTFRCDPISEHNRLYWYRQTLGQGPEFLTYFQNEAQLEKSRLLSDRFSAERPKGSFSTLEIQRTEQGDSAMYLCASSTGQGRLAGGPWEQYFGPGTRLTVT.